Listed below are T cell receptor beta chains from one sample, sequenced in a study of blood T cell repertoires in COVID-19. Only in-frame clones appear in the TCRdb table, and some are missing; sequencing was by immunoSEQ multiplex PCR. The sample comprises around 200,000 clones, 84% of which are singletons, and over 15% rests with the top ten. Sequenced sample: peripheral blood. The receptors stem from a woman aged 80 or over with active or convalescent COVID-19. Each CDR3 is given with its conserved first and last residue. D genes are given only for firm matches. Not all rows give a size; the values are once, few, many and, for expanded clones, a class.

v_call,clone_size,d_call,j_call,cdr3_nt,cdr3_aa
TRBV19,few,NA,TRBJ1-1,TGTGCCAGTAATCCCATCGGGGTTAGTACTGAAGCTTTCTTT,CASNPIGVSTEAFF
TRBV5-4,NA,TRBD2,TRBJ2-3,TGTGCCAGCAGCCGACGACTAGCACCAGATACGCAGTATTTT,CASSRRLAPDTQYF
TRBV19,NA,TRBD1,TRBJ2-1,TGTGCCAGTAGCAAAAAGGCAGGGGGCGCGATAAGCTCCTACAATGAGCAGTTCTTC,CASSKKAGGAISSYNEQFF
TRBV18,NA,TRBD1,TRBJ1-5,TGTGCCAGCTCACCTACGGGACAGGACGCCAGGCAGCCCCAGCATTTT,CASSPTGQDARQPQHF
TRBV6-5,NA,TRBD1,TRBJ2-7,TGTGCCAGCAGTTACCCGAACAGGGGCTCCTACGAGCAGTACTTC,CASSYPNRGSYEQYF
TRBV7-8,NA,NA,TRBJ1-2,TGTGCCAGCAGCCGGAACAGGGAGCAGGGCTACACCTTC,CASSRNREQGYTF
TRBV4-3,NA,NA,TRBJ1-2,TGCGCCAGCAGCCAAGGCCCTGGCCAGGACTATGGCTACACCTTC,CASSQGPGQDYGYTF
TRBV6-5,NA,NA,TRBJ1-1,TGTGCCAGCAGTTACGATCCGGGGGACACTGAAGCTTTCTTT,CASSYDPGDTEAFF
TRBV19,NA,TRBD1,TRBJ1-2,TGTGCCAGTACCTTCCTGGACAGGGAATTCAACTATGGCTACACCTTC,CASTFLDREFNYGYTF
TRBV2,NA,NA,TRBJ1-2,TGTGCCAGCAGTGCTAACAGACCTAACTATGGCTACACCTTC,CASSANRPNYGYTF
TRBV18,NA,NA,TRBJ1-4,TGTGCCAGCTCACCACGAGTCGTACCAGGCCATAATGAAAAACTGTTTTTT,CASSPRVVPGHNEKLFF
TRBV2,NA,TRBD2,TRBJ2-1,TGTGCCAGTAAACAAGCTAGCGGGGGACATGAGCAGTTCTTC,CASKQASGGHEQFF
TRBV19,NA,TRBD1,TRBJ1-5,TGTGCCAGTACACCGAGTGGAGGGGGCTGGCAGCCCCAGCATTTT,CASTPSGGGWQPQHF
TRBV27,NA,TRBD1,TRBJ2-1,TGTGCCAGCCGGACAGGGTGGGGCAATGAGCAGTTCTTC,CASRTGWGNEQFF
TRBV19,NA,NA,TRBJ1-5,TGTGCCAGTAGTATAGGGGCCCCCTGGGGCAATCAGCCCCAGCATTTT,CASSIGAPWGNQPQHF
TRBV7-2,NA,TRBD1,TRBJ2-7,TGTGCCAGCAGGGACCAGGGGGACCACGAGCAGTACTTC,CASRDQGDHEQYF
TRBV4-2,NA,TRBD2,TRBJ2-4,TGTGCCAGCAGCCAAGCCCGACTAGCGGGAGATCAAAACATTCAGTACTTC,CASSQARLAGDQNIQYF
TRBV4-3,few,NA,TRBJ1-6,TGCGCCAGCAGCCAAAAGCACAGGGCTTATAATTCACCCCTCCACTTT,CASSQKHRAYNSPLHF
TRBV7-6,NA,NA,TRBJ1-1,TGTGCCAGCAGCCCCCAGGGAACTGAAGCTTTCTTT,CASSPQGTEAFF
TRBV7-3,NA,TRBD2,TRBJ2-3,TGTGCCAGCAGCCAGACCGCAGGACTAGGGACGACAGATACGCAGTATTTT,CASSQTAGLGTTDTQYF
TRBV5-1,NA,NA,TRBJ2-7,TGCGCCAGCAGCTTCGCAGGGGCTACTAGTGGCGAGCAGTACTTC,CASSFAGATSGEQYF
TRBV27,NA,NA,TRBJ2-2,TGTGCCAGCAGTTTTTGGGGGGGGCGCAAAGACACCGGGGAGCTGTTTTTT,CASSFWGGRKDTGELFF
TRBV7-3,NA,TRBD1,TRBJ1-2,TGTGCCAGCAGGCCGGGACAGGGGAACTATGGCTACACCTTC,CASRPGQGNYGYTF
TRBV28,NA,TRBD2,TRBJ2-7,TGTGCCAGCAGTTTATTAGGAGCGGGAGTGAGTCGGCAGTACTTC,CASSLLGAGVSRQYF
TRBV11-2,NA,TRBD2,TRBJ2-1,TGTGCCAGCAGCTTAGATCCTTTTAGCGGGAGAAATGAGCAGTTCTTC,CASSLDPFSGRNEQFF
TRBV7-9,NA,TRBD2,TRBJ2-1,TGTGCCAGCAGCCGAATGGGACTAGCATCCAATGAGCAGTTCTTC,CASSRMGLASNEQFF
TRBV6-5,NA,TRBD1,TRBJ1-6,TGTGCCAGCAGTTACACCCAACAGGGGCAAGGATCACCCCTCCACTTT,CASSYTQQGQGSPLHF
TRBV7-9,NA,NA,TRBJ2-1,TGTGCCAGCAGCCCCGGACTATCCGGAGCCAATGAGCAGTTCTTC,CASSPGLSGANEQFF
TRBV29-1,NA,NA,TRBJ1-2,TGCAGCGTTGAAGAGGACAAGACTTCTTATGGCTACACCTTC,CSVEEDKTSYGYTF
TRBV11-2,NA,NA,TRBJ2-3,TGTGCCAGCAGCTTAGTCTCAGGGCTTGGTACAGATACGCAGTATTTT,CASSLVSGLGTDTQYF
TRBV21-1,NA,NA,TRBJ2-2,TGTGCCAGCAGCAAACCCCAGACCCTCGGGACCGGGGAGCTGTTTTTT,CASSKPQTLGTGELFF
TRBV24-1,once,TRBD1,TRBJ2-2,TGTGCCACCAGTGACCCCCGACAGGGAAACACCGGGGAGCTGTTTTTT,CATSDPRQGNTGELFF
TRBV30,NA,NA,TRBJ1-1,TGTGCCTGGAGTGTCTGGGGGGACACTGAAGCTTTCTTT,CAWSVWGDTEAFF
TRBV2,NA,NA,TRBJ2-1,TGTGCCAGCAGCCGACTAAGGAATGAGCAGTTCTTC,CASSRLRNEQFF
TRBV19,NA,TRBD2,TRBJ2-5,TGTGCCAGTAGTATCCATAGCGGGGGCGGGGAGACCCAGTACTTC,CASSIHSGGGETQYF
TRBV10-3,once,TRBD2,TRBJ2-1,TGTGCCATCAGTGGGACGACTAGCGGGGGGTCCCGCTCCTACAATGAGCAGTTCTTC,CAISGTTSGGSRSYNEQFF
TRBV11-2,NA,NA,TRBJ2-7,TGTGCCAGCAGCCGTGACAGATCCCTCTACGAGCAGTACTTC,CASSRDRSLYEQYF
TRBV5-1,NA,TRBD2,TRBJ2-7,TGCGCCAGCAGCCTCAGCGGGGCACTCCCCTACGAGCAGTACTTC,CASSLSGALPYEQYF
TRBV7-6,NA,NA,TRBJ2-1,TGTGCCAGCAGCTTTGGGCCAGGTCGCTCCTACAATGAGCAGTTCTTC,CASSFGPGRSYNEQFF
TRBV9,NA,NA,TRBJ1-5,TGTGCCAGCAGCTCAGGGGATTCCAATCAGCCCCAGCATTTT,CASSSGDSNQPQHF
TRBV5-1,NA,TRBD1,TRBJ2-1,TGCGCCAGCAGCCCGGGACAGGGCTCCTACAATGAGCAGTTCTTC,CASSPGQGSYNEQFF
TRBV4-3,NA,TRBD2,TRBJ2-1,TGCGCCAGCAGCCAAGGGGTAGCGGGGAGGAACAATGAGCAGTTCTTC,CASSQGVAGRNNEQFF
TRBV6-5,NA,NA,TRBJ2-1,TGTGCCAGCCAACGGGACTCCTACAATGAGCAGTTCTTC,CASQRDSYNEQFF
TRBV7-2,NA,NA,TRBJ2-3,TGTGCCAGCACCTGGGAGCGGGTTAGAACAGATACGCAGTATTTT,CASTWERVRTDTQYF
TRBV2,NA,NA,TRBJ1-2,TGTGCCAGCAGTGATCAGGTCATCGTAGAGGGCTACACCTTC,CASSDQVIVEGYTF
TRBV15,NA,TRBD1,TRBJ1-4,TGTGCCACCAGCTTAGGTACAGGGGAGCGGAATGAAAAACTGTTTTTT,CATSLGTGERNEKLFF
TRBV4-3,NA,NA,TRBJ2-5,TGCGCCAGCAGCCAGGGTACGGGGGGCGGCGAGACCCAGTACTTC,CASSQGTGGGETQYF
TRBV7-6,NA,TRBD2,TRBJ2-2,TGTGCCAGCAGCTTAGGTTTGACTAGCGGATACACCGGGGAGCTGTTTTTT,CASSLGLTSGYTGELFF
TRBV6-5,few,NA,TRBJ1-2,TGTGCCAGCAGTTACCAAAAGGACATCTATGGCTACACCTTC,CASSYQKDIYGYTF
TRBV3-1/TRBV3-2,NA,NA,TRBJ2-3,TGTGCCAGCAGCCTCCGCGGTAGCACAGATACGCAGTATTTT,CASSLRGSTDTQYF
TRBV11-2,NA,TRBD1,TRBJ1-1,TGTGCCAGCAGCCCCTGGGACAGGGGGAACACTGAAGCTTTCTTT,CASSPWDRGNTEAFF
TRBV11-2,NA,NA,TRBJ2-5,TGTGCCAGCAGCTTCGGGACAAAGGAGACCCAGTACTTC,CASSFGTKETQYF
TRBV7-3,few,TRBD2,TRBJ2-3,TGTGCCAGTTCCCCGGGACTAGCCACAGATACGCAGTATTTT,CASSPGLATDTQYF